This T cell receptor beta chain was observed in a study of blood T cell repertoires in COVID-19 (TCRdb year 2020). Notes on the research overall: The collaborator samples originated in the United States, Italy and Spain and spanned the acute and convalescent phases of COVID-19. HLA class I and class II types, where available, came from metadata supplied by the sample provider rather than from assay-based typing. The repertoires were made available in a free public database intended to serve as a resource for research on the immune response to SARS-CoV-2. The prospective study material was composed of cDNA or gDNA derived from T cells, B-cell-depleted T cells, or PBMCs. The samples were drawn from the first 160 participants of the ongoing ImmuneRACE study and from 1,254 subjects provided by 6 global collaborators. Deeply sampled blood TCRbeta repertoires from subjects exposed to, actively infected with, or recovered from COVID-19 were included in the dataset. The sample metadata nearly always contained a de-identified subject ID, COVID-19 status, age in years and sex. The investigation overall reported the following: The quantity of clinical and demographic metadata differed by source and by participant and was supplied without curation.

One collaborating source in Seattle enrolled patients while the patients were actively infected and followed the patients over time throughout the course of disease. Collaborating institutions collected whole blood in K2EDTA tubes following their own protocols. For TCRbeta analysis, collaborators shipped samples as frozen whole blood, isolated PBMCs, or DNA extracted from either of those sample types. Note on this clone: Its antigen is not yet known. No much larger clonotype is one base removed from it; base qualities were not supplied.

Ends trimmed: V by 2 bases, J by 0 bases; bases unmatched to a gene: 1. The germline V gene gives CDR1 as MNHEY and CDR2 as SVGAGI. Measured from the cysteine to the phenylalanine, the CDR3 is 15 residues long. Only CDR3 DNA remains: 45 bases, in frame from the first base. TCRbeta CDR3 regions were amplified from genomic DNA by means of the immunoSEQ Assay, a bias-controlled multiplex PCR. The original pipeline was this. Nucleated cell counts per sample were estimated from amplification of reference gene primers within the assay. Sequence reads were collapsed and filtered to measure the absolute abundance of every unique TCRbeta CDR3 rearrangement. Productive Simpson clonality was computed per sample as the square root of Simpson's diversity index over productive rearrangements. The table was pulled from immuneACCESS by TCRdb, which kept in-frame rearrangements only. Such tables lose some clones; where checked, under half of the loss comes from unresolved V genes, and the rest has no known cause. The V and J calls and clone size were taken over from that table, and D and trimming were inferred from the DNA. The sample table records 15,000 to 20,000 clones; 70% to 90% of these occur just once. The leading ten clones occupy more than 25% of the sample.

Here the chain combines TRBV6-5 and TRBJ2-1, and 7 bases in between align with TRBD2. The sample comprised peripheral blood. The source is an elderly woman with COVID-19, enrolled during active disease. The DNA sequence reads TGTGCCAGCAGTTACGGGAGGGCCTCCTACAATGAGCAGTTCTTC. Its product reads: CASSYGRASYNEQFF.